Each of the 6 T cell receptor beta chains below was sequenced from the same sample in a study of T-cell reconstitution after alpha-beta-depleted transplantation in children. Unique molecular identifiers were used in preparing the TCRbeta library. TCRdb redid the calling of the PCR reads with MiXCR, one entry per CDR3 protein. Among fewer than 550,000 distinct CDR3 sequences listed, around 15% were seen once. The sample in question was PBMCs, mostly from graft donor cells, obtained 360 days after TCRalphabeta/CD19-depleted stem cell transplant. The source is a boy under two years old who had a stem cell transplant for Wiskott-Aldrich syndrome, so the T cells may come from the graft donor.

Regarding this clonotype: The junction and the germline gene differ at one end; a read error may be behind it. The chain links TRBV3-1 to TRBJ2-2; D is unclear. Germline CDR1 and CDR2: LGHDT and YNNKEL (reference sequence). There are 12 residues in the CDR3. CDR3 protein: CASSKDTGELFF. DNA for the CDR3: TGTGCCAGCAGCAAAGACACCGGGGAGCTGTTTTTT.

This clonotype has just a few counts. The chain links TRBV4-1 to TRBJ1-6, with D unresolved. Germline CDR1 and CDR2: MGHRA and YSYEKL. Trimming stripped 0 bases from V and 7 bases from J, with 7 bases between. This CDR3 region has 14 residues. CDR3 in DNA: TGCGCCAGCAGCCAAGATGGTCAAAATTCACCCCTCCACTTT. Translating gives CASSQDGQNSPLHF.

This chain uses TRBV7-9 with TRBJ1-2, with a weak D call TRBD1 (5 bases). The CDR3 totals 14 residues. Trimming left V 5 bases short and J 4 bases short, with 14 bases between. Germline loops: CDR1 SEHNR, CDR2 FQNEAQ (reference sequence). The CDR3 region is CASSPRGRAYGYTF. The CDR3 bases are TGTGCCAGCAGCCCCCGGGGACGCGCCTATGGCTACACCTTC.

This clonotype occurred a few times. The chain couples TRBV21-1 to TRBJ2-5. TRBV21-1 is noted as a pseudogene. The CDR3 is 15 amino acids. This chain's CDR3 is CASSTILYLQETQYF. CDR3 nucleotides: TGTGCCAGCAGCACTATACTGTATCTTCAAGAGACCCAGTACTTC.

This clonotype was counted only a few times. The chain recombines TRBV5-1 with TRBJ2-1, with TRBD2 as a possible D gene (7 bases). This CDR3 region has 19 residues. The V gene's germline CDR1 is SGHRS and CDR2 YFSETQ. V shed 1 base and J shed 0 bases, with 20 bases lying between them. The CDR3 region is CASSLLGQNGGSSYNEQFF. The CDR3, as DNA: TGCGCCAGCAGCTTGCTCGGACAGAACGGGGGGAGCTCCTACAATGAGCAGTTCTTC. Full variable domain (outside the CDR3, taken from reference TRBV5-1 and TRBJ2-1): KAGVTQTPRYLIKTRGQQVTLSCSPISGHRSVSWYQQTPGQGLQFLFEYFSETQRNKGNFPGRFSGRQFSNSRSEMNVSTLELGDSALYLCASSLLGQNGGSSYNEQFFGPGTRLTVL.

This clonotype was observed many times. The rearrangement uses TRBV12-3 or TRBV12-4 and TRBJ1-4, with unresolved D. V lost 2 bases and J 4 bases, leaving 11 bases between the germline ends. This CDR3 comprises 15 residues. The CDR3 spells CASSLSGIGNEKLFF. The CDR3 DNA reads as TGTGCCAGCAGTTTATCGGGCATAGGTAATGAAAAACTGTTTTTT.